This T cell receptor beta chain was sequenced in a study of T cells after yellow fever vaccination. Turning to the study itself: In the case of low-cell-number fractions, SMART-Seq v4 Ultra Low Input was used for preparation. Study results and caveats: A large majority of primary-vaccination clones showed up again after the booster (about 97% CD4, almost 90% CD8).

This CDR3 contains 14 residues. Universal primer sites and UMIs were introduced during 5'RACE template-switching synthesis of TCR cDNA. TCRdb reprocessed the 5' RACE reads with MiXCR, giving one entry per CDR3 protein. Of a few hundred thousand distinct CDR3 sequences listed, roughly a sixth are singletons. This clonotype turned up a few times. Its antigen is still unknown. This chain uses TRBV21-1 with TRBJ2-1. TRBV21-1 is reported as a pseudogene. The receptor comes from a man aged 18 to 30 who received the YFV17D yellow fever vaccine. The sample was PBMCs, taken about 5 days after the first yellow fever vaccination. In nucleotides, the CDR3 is TGTGCCAGCAGCAAGAGACGGGCCCACAATGAGCAGTTCTTC. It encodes CASSKRRAHNEQFF.